A selection of T cell receptor beta chains follows, all from one sample in a study of cytomegalovirus exposure and HLA in healthy donors. Repertoires were generated with immunoSEQ multiplex PCR, while TCRdb's copy carries only in-frame clones and drops some. This repertoire shows 120,000 to 150,000 clones, over 75% found once; its top ten account for roughly 2.9%. The sequenced material came from PBMCs. The receptors originated from a woman under 40 in good health and CMV-seronegative. Each CDR3 is given with its conserved first and last residue. D genes are given only for firm matches. Size values are once, few and many counts, or a class for expanded clones, and some rows have none.

V gene	clone size	J gene	D gene	CDR3 DNA	CDR3 protein
TRBV4-1	-	TRBJ2-3	TRBD2	TGCGCCAGCAGCAGACAGCGGGAGGGAACAGATACGCAGTATTTT	CASSRQREGTDTQYF
TRBV27	-	TRBJ2-1	TRBD1	TGTGCCAGCAGACACGACAGGGGGAGATACAATGAGCAGTTCTTC	CASRHDRGRYNEQFF
TRBV5-1	-	TRBJ1-1	TRBD1	TGCGCCAGCAGCCGGGGTAGGGGGCCGGGGTCTGAAGCTTTCTTT	CASSRGRGPGSEAFF
TRBV5-1	-	TRBJ2-3	-	TGCGCCAGCACATTTAACGGGGGAAGCACAGATACGCAGTATTTT	CASTFNGGSTDTQYF
TRBV28	-	TRBJ2-5	TRBD1	TGTGCCAGCAGTTTAGGGACAGGGATTGGAGAGACCCAGTACTTC	CASSLGTGIGETQYF
TRBV7-3	-	TRBJ1-5	TRBD1	TGTGCCAGCAGCTTATTGGACAGGTTCGCTCAGCCCCAGCATTTT	CASSLLDRFAQPQHF
TRBV6-6	-	TRBJ2-7	TRBD2	TGTGCCAGCAGTTATCGGCGGGAGGGTCCCTACGAGCAGTACTTC	CASSYRREGPYEQYF
TRBV6-6	once	TRBJ2-3	TRBD2	TGTGCCAGCAGTAAACTAGCGGGGGGATTAGATACGCAGTATTTT	CASSKLAGGLDTQYF
TRBV7-9	-	TRBJ2-5	-	TGTTCCAGCAGCTTACTTCTAGTAAGGAGGGAGACCCAGTACTTC	CSSSLLLVRRETQYF
TRBV27	-	TRBJ2-1	TRBD1	TGTGCCAGCAGTCGTCGGACAGGGGGCAACAATGAGCAGTTCTTC	CASSRRTGGNNEQFF
TRBV7-2	-	TRBJ2-7	TRBD1	TGTGCCAGCAGTAGGGACAGAACCTACGAGCAGTACTTC	CASSRDRTYEQYF
TRBV5-6	-	TRBJ2-3	TRBD1	TGTGCCAGCAGCTCTAAACAGGGGGGTAGCACAGATACGCAGTATTTT	CASSSKQGGSTDTQYF
TRBV27	few	TRBJ1-1	TRBD1	TGTGCCAGCAGTTTAATGGGACAGAGGAACACTGAAGCTTTCTTT	CASSLMGQRNTEAFF
TRBV13	-	TRBJ1-1	-	TGTGCCAGCAGCTTAGGCGACAGGAACACTGAAGCTTTCTTT	CASSLGDRNTEAFF
TRBV27	-	TRBJ1-1	TRBD1	TGTGCCAGCAGCTCGAAGGTGGCAGGGGGCGTGAACACTGAAGCTTTCTTT	CASSSKVAGGVNTEAFF
TRBV10-3	-	TRBJ1-6	TRBD1	TGTGCCATCAGGGACAGGGGCTCACCCCTCCACTTT	CAIRDRGSPLHF
TRBV19	-	TRBJ1-4	-	TGTGCCAGTAGTATGACAGAAAATGAAAAACTGTTTTTT	CASSMTENEKLFF
TRBV6-1	-	TRBJ1-2	TRBD1	TGTGCCAGCACCCAGACAGGGTGGCACTATGGCTACACCTTC	CASTQTGWHYGYTF
TRBV30	-	TRBJ1-1	TRBD1	TGTGCCTGGAGTCTGGGGACAGGGGACCCTGAAGCTTTCTTT	CAWSLGTGDPEAFF
TRBV4-3	-	TRBJ1-2	-	TGCGCCAGCAGCCAAGAAGCGGCGTATGGCTACACCTTC	CASSQEAAYGYTF
TRBV10-2	-	TRBJ2-1	TRBD1	TGCGCCAGCACCGAGAGGGGGCGCTTGCAGTTCTTC	CASTERGRLQFF
TRBV4-1	-	TRBJ1-2	TRBD1	TGCGCCAGCAGCCAAGATAGGGACAGGGGCGATGGCTACACCTTC	CASSQDRDRGDGYTF
TRBV27	-	TRBJ1-6	-	TGTGCCAGCAGTTTATTTAATGGGGCACATTCACCCCTCCACTTT	CASSLFNGAHSPLHF
TRBV6-1	-	TRBJ2-7	TRBD1	TGTGCCAGCAGCCCGGGACAGGGGGAATACTACGAGCAGTACTTC	CASSPGQGEYYEQYF
TRBV5-1	-	TRBJ2-3	-	TGCGCCAGCAGCAGGGGGACGCCAGACACAGATACGCAGTATTTT	CASSRGTPDTDTQYF
TRBV4-1	few	TRBJ2-7	-	TGCGCCAGCAGCCAAGAATTCGCGGGCAAGATCTACGAGCAGTACTTC	CASSQEFAGKIYEQYF
TRBV11-2	-	TRBJ2-7	TRBD2	TGTGCCAGCAGCTTAGTCGGCGCGGGAGTCGACGAGCAGTACTTC	CASSLVGAGVDEQYF
TRBV14	-	TRBJ1-1	-	TGTGCCAGCAGCCAAGTCATGGTTCCCGAGGGAGAAGCTTTCTTT	CASSQVMVPEGEAFF
TRBV7-8	-	TRBJ2-5	-	TGTGCCAGCAGCCGGGGGGCAGGGTCGGAAACCCAGTACTTC	CASSRGAGSETQYF
TRBV6-5	-	TRBJ2-7	TRBD1	TGTGCCAGCAGTTTAGACAGGGCCTACGAGCAGTACTTC	CASSLDRAYEQYF
TRBV5-4	-	TRBJ1-1	-	TGTGCCAGCAGCACCCCGGGGAGGAACACTGAAGCTTTCTTT	CASSTPGRNTEAFF
TRBV6-4	-	TRBJ2-2	-	TGTGCCAGCAGTGACCAGGGTCGCCCTGGCACCGGGGAGCTGTTTTTT	CASSDQGRPGTGELFF
TRBV4-3	-	TRBJ2-7	-	TGCGCCAGCAGCCAAGATCCCGGGACAAACGCCTACGAGCAGTACTTC	CASSQDPGTNAYEQYF
TRBV7-6	-	TRBJ2-1	TRBD2	TGTGCCAGTGGACTAGCGGGAACTAGCTCCTACAATGAGCAGTTCTTC	CASGLAGTSSYNEQFF
TRBV7-2	-	TRBJ2-1	TRBD2	TGTGCCAGCAGCTTTCAGACTAGCGGGAGTCTCCACAATGAGCAGTTCTTC	CASSFQTSGSLHNEQFF
TRBV5-5	-	TRBJ2-5	TRBD2	TGTGCCAGCAGCTTTGGTAGCGGGAGTTTAGAGACCCAGTACTTC	CASSFGSGSLETQYF
TRBV19	once	TRBJ1-1	-	TGTGCCAGTAGAATAACTACGGGGATTTTGGGCACTGAAGCTTTCTTT	CASRITTGILGTEAFF
TRBV4-3	-	TRBJ1-4	-	TGCGCCAGCAGCCAAGATGGGGGGGCTGCAACTAATGAAAAACTGTTTTTT	CASSQDGGAATNEKLFF
TRBV7-2	-	TRBJ2-7	-	TGTGCCAGCAGCCCCCAGGGAAGCTCCTACGAGCAGTACTTC	CASSPQGSSYEQYF
TRBV6-5	-	TRBJ2-7	TRBD1	TGTGCCAGCAGTTCCGGACAGGGCGGACAGTACTTC	CASSSGQGGQYF
TRBV15	-	TRBJ2-5	-	TGTGCCACCAGCAGAGACCGGCGGCGACAAGAGACCCAGTACTTC	CATSRDRRRQETQYF
TRBV27	-	TRBJ2-7	TRBD2	TGTGCCAGCAGTTTCTCTAGCGGAGCCTACGAGCAGTACTTC	CASSFSSGAYEQYF
TRBV29-1	once	TRBJ2-7	-	TGCAGCGTTGAAGATACAGGTTACGAGCAGTACTTC	CSVEDTGYEQYF
TRBV27	-	TRBJ2-6	TRBD1	TGTGCCAGCAGTCTGCGACAGGGGAGGAGTGGGGCCAACGTCCTGACTTTC	CASSLRQGRSGANVLTF
TRBV19	once	TRBJ1-5	-	TGTGCCAGTAGTACATCTGGAAACAGGGGCAATCAGCCCCAGCATTTT	CASSTSGNRGNQPQHF
TRBV5-1	few	TRBJ2-3	-	TGCGCCAGCAGCTTGGTAGGCGGGGATACGCAGTATTTT	CASSLVGGDTQYF
TRBV9	once	TRBJ2-3	TRBD2	TGTGCCAGCAGCGTAGGGACTAGCGGGAGGGCAAGTACGCAGTATTTT	CASSVGTSGRASTQYF
TRBV4-3	-	TRBJ1-2	TRBD1	TGCGCCAGCAGCCAAGGACAGGGTTATGGCTACACCTTC	CASSQGQGYGYTF
TRBV2	few	TRBJ1-2	-	TGTGCCAGCAGTGACCCCAGGTATGGCTACACCTTC	CASSDPRYGYTF